This T cell receptor (beta chain) is drawn from a study of shared clonotypes between healthy human individuals. The table came from immunoSEQ multiplex PCR; TCRdb's copy has only in-frame clones and leaves some out. The sample carries more than 2 million clones, 90% to 97% recorded once. Trimming left V 4 bases short and J 0 bases short, with 11 bases between. This CDR3 is built from 15 residues. In germline, CDR1 is KGHSH, CDR2 LQKENI. The J gene is TRBJ2-3, the V gene TRBV18; D call uncertain. This TCR was recovered from a man in his late teens or twenties in good health. The sample consisted of naive CD4+ T cells sorted from blood. Described subset: CD45RA+ positively selected. CDR3 amino acids: CASSRFASSTDTQYF. CDR3 nucleotides: TGTGCCAGCTCACGATTCGCGTCTAGCACAGATACGCAGTATTTT.